This TCR beta chain is drawn from a study of T cell changes during pregnancy in multiple sclerosis. The V and J ends lost 4 bases and 6 bases respectively, with 13 bases between them. The germline CDR1 and CDR2 sequences are LGHNA and YNFKEQ. This CDR3 spans 13 amino acids. TCRdb keeps only in-frame clones here, not all; method: immunoSEQ multiplex PCR. This sample has fewer than 50,000 clones, with roughly nine tenths found just once. The clonotype originates from a female donor with multiple sclerosis, enrolled in a pregnancy study. The chain recombines TRBV4-2 with TRBJ2-7; no clear D gene. Sequences were derived from CD4+ T cells from peripheral blood mononuclear cells, sampled in the first trimester of pregnancy. CDR3: CASSLDRNGEQYF. The CDR3 DNA sequence: TGTGCCAGCAGCCTAGATAGAAACGGCGAGCAGTACTTC.